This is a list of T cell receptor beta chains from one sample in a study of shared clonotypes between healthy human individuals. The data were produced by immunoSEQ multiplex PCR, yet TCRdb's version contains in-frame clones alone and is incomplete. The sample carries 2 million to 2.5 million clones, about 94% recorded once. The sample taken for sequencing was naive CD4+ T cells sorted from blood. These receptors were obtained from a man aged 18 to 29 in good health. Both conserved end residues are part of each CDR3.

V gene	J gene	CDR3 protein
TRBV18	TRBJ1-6	CASSPPGSPRNSPLHF
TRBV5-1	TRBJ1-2	CASSSGGPEISYTF
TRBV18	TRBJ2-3	CASSPPISLAGDSDTQYF
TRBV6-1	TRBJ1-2	CASRPASGYGYTF
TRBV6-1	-	CASSEFDLAVTYEQYF
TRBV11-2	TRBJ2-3	CASSFTSGGPTDTQYF
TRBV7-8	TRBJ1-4	CASSLDSGKLFF
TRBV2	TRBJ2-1	CASSSSGTTYNEQFF
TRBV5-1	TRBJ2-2	CASSLTGTAGELFF
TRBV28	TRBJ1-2	CASSLLFDGYTF
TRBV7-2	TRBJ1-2	CASSLGQGLNYGYTF
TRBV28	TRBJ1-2	CLVGGYTF
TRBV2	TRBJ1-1	CASRGQGRNTEAFF
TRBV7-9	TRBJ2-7	CASSRNIALYEQYF
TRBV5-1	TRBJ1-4	CASKARDATNEKLFF
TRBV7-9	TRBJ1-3	CASSLASSGNTIYF
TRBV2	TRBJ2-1	CASSAGVYNEQFF
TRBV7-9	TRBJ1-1	CASSLLRVGPEAFF
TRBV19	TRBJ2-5	CASSIVGTGAETQYF
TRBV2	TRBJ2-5	CASHGQADWGTQYF
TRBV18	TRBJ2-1	CASSPFHSGSASSYNEQFF
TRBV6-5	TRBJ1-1	CASSYGMNTEAFF
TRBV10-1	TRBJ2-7	CASRLAGSYEQYF
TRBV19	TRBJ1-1	CASSIRGQTGGETAFF
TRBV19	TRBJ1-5	CASSSLGELGNQPQHF
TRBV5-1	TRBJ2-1	CASSNRDFYPYNEQFF